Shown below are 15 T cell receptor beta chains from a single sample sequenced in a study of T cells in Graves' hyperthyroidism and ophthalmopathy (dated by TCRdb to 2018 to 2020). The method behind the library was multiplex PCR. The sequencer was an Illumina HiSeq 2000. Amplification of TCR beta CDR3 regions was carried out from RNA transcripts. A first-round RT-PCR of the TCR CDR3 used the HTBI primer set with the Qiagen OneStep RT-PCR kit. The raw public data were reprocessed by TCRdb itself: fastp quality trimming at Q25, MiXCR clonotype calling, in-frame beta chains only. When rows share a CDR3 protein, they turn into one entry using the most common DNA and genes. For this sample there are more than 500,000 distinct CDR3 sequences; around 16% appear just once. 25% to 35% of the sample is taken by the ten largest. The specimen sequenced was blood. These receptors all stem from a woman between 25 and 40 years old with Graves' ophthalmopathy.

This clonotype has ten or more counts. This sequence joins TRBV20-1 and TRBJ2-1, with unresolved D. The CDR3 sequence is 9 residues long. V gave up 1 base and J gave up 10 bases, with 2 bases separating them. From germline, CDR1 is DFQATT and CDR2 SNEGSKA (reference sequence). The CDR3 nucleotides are TGCAGTGCTAGAGTCGAGCAGTTCTTC. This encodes CSARVEQFF.

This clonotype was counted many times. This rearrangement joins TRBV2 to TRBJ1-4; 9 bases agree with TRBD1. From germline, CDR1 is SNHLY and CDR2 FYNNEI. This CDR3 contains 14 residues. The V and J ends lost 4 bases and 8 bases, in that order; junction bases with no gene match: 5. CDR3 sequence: CASSGTGDWEKLFF. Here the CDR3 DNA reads TGTGCCAGCAGTGGGACAGGGGATTGGGAAAAACTGTTTTTT.

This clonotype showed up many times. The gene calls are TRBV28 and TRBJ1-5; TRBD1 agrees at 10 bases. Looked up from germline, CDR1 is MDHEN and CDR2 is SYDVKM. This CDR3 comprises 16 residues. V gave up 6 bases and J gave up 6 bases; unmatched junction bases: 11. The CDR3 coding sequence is TGTGCCAGCAGACATGGGGACAGGGGATGGATTCAGCCCCAGCATTTT. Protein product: CASRHGDRGWIQPQHF.

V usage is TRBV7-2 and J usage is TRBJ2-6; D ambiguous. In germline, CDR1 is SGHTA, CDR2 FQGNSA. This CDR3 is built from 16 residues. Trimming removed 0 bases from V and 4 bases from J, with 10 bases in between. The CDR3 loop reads CASSLAQQPGANVLTF. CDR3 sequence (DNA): TGTGCCAGCAGCTTAGCGCAACAGCCCGGGGCCAACGTCCTGACTTTC.

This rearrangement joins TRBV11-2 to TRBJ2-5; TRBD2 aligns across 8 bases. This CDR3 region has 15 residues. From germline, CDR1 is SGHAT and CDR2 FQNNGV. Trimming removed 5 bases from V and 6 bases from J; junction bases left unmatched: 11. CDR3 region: CASSVSGTEAQTQYF. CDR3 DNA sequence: TGTGCCAGCAGCGTTAGCGGGACCGAGGCTCAGACCCAGTACTTC.

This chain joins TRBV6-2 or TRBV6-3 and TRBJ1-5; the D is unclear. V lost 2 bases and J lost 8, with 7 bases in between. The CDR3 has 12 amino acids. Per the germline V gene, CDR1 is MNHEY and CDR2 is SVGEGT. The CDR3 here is CASSYLIEPQHF. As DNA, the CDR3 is TGTGCCAGCAGTTACCTAATCGAGCCCCAGCATTTT.

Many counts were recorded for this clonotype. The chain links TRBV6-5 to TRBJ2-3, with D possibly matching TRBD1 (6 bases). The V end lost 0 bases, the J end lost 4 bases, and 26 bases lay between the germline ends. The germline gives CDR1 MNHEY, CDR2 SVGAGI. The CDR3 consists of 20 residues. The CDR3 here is CASSYSRSPRTVSGADTQYF. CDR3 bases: TGTGCCAGCAGTTACTCGAGGAGCCCGCGGACAGTCAGTGGTGCAGATACGCAGTATTTT.

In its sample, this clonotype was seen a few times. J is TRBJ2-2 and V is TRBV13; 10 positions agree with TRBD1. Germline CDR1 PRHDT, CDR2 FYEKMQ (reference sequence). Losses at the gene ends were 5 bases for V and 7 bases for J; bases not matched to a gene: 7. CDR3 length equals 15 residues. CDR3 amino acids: CASSTGTGENGELFF. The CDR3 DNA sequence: TGTGCCAGCAGCACGGGGACAGGGGAGAACGGGGAGCTGTTTTTT.

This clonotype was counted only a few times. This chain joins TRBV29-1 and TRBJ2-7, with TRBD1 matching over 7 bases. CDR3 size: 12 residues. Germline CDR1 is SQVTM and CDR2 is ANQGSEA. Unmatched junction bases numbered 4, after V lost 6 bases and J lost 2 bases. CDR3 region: CSVQQGPYEQYF. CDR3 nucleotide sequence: TGCAGCGTCCAACAGGGGCCCTACGAGCAGTACTTC.

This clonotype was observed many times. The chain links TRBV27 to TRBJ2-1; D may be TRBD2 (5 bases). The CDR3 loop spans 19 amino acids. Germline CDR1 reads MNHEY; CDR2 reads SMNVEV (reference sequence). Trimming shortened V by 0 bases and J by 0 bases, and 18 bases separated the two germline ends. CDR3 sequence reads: CASSLSTGSPNFSYNEQFF. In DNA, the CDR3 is TGTGCCAGCAGTTTATCAACGGGGAGCCCCAACTTCTCCTACAATGAGCAGTTCTTC.

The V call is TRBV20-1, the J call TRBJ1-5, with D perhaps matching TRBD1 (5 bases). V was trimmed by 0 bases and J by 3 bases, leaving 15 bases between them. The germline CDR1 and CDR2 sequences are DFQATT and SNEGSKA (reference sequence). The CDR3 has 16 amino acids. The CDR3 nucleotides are TGCAGTGCTAGAGACGGGGGGGATAGCGCCAATCAGCCCCAGCATTTT. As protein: CSARDGGDSANQPQHF.

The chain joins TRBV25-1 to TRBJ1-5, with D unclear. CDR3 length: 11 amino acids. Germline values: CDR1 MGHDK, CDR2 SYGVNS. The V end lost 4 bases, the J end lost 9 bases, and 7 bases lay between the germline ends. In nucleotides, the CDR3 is TGTGCCAGCAGTGGGATTGGGCCCCAGCATTTT. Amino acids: CASSGIGPQHF.

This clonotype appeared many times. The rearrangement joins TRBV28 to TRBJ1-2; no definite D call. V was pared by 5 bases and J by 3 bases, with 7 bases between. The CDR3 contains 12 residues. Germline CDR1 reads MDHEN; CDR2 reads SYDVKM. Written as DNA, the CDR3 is TGTGCCAGCAGTGGCAGTTACTATGGCTACACCTTC. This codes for CASSGSYYGYTF.

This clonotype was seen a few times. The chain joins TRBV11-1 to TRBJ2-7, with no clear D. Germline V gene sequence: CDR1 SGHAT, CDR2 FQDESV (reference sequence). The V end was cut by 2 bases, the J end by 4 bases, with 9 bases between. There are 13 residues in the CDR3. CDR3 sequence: CASSLNVVYEQYF. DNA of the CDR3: TGTGCCAGCAGCTTAAATGTGGTGTACGAGCAGTACTTC.

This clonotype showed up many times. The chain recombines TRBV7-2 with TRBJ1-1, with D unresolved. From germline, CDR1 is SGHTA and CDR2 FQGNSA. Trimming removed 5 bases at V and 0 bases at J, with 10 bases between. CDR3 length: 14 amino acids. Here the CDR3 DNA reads TGTGCCAGCAGCCAACAGACCGTGAACACTGAAGCTTTCTTT. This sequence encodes CASSQQTVNTEAFF.